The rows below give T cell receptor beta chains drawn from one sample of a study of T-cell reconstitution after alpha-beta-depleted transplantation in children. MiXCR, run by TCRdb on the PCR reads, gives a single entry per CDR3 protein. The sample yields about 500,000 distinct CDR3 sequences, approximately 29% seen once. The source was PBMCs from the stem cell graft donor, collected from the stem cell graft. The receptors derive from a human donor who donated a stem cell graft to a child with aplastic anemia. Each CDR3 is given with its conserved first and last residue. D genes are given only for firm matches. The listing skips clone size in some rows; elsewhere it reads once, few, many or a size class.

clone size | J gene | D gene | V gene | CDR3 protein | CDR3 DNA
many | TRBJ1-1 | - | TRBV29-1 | CSGARGNTEAFF | TGCAGCGGAGCGAGGGGGAACACTGAAGCTTTCTTT
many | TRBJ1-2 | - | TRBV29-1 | CSVDGKHYGYTF | TGCAGCGTTGACGGTAAACATTATGGCTACACCTTC
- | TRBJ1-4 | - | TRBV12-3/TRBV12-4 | CASSLYGFNEKLFF | TGTGCCAGCAGTTTATACGGATTTAATGAAAAACTGTTTTTT
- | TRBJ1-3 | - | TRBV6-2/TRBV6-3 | CASSYAASATGNTIYF | TGTGCCAGCAGTTACGCTGCGTCGGCGACTGGAAACACCATATATTTT
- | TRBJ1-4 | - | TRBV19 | CASSAGFIGEKLFF | TGTGCCAGTAGCGCCGGTTTCATAGGTGAAAAACTGTTTTTT
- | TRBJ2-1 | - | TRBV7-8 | CASSLRGFDNEQFF | TGTGCCAGCAGCTTAAGAGGTTTCGACAATGAGCAGTTCTTC
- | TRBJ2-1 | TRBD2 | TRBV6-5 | CASSTAGAGYNEQFF | TGTGCCAGCAGCACAGCGGGAGCGGGGTACAATGAGCAGTTCTTC
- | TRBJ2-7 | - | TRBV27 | CASSSLTPGHNIYEQYF | TGTGCCAGCAGTTCCCTAACCCCCGGACACAACATATACGAGCAGTACTTC
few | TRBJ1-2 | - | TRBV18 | CASSPNDSNYGYTF | TGTGCCAGCTCACCAAACGACAGTAACTATGGCTACACCTTC
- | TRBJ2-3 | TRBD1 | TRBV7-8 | CASSLPNRGVRTDTQYF | TGTGCCAGCAGCTTACCTAACAGGGGGGTGAGGACAGATACGCAGTATTTT
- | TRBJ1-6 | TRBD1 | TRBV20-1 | CSASWWRGLDSPLHF | TGCAGTGCTAGTTGGTGGAGGGGGCTTGATTCACCCCTCCACTTT
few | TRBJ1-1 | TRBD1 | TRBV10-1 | CASSEDRGTEAFF | TGCGCCAGCAGTGAAGACAGGGGTACTGAAGCTTTCTTT
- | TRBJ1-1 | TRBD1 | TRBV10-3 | CAITGTGNTEAFF | TGTGCCATCACTGGGACAGGGAACACTGAAGCTTTCTTT
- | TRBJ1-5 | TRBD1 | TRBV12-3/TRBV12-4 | CASSRGQASNQPQHF | TGTGCCAGCAGCCGGGGACAGGCAAGCAATCAGCCCCAGCATTTT
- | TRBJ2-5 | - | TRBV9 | CASSVEGVGGQYF | TGTGCCAGCAGCGTAGAGGGGGTTGGGGGCCAGTACTTC
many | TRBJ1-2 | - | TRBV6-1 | CASSERPPLYGYTF | TGTGCCAGCAGTGAAAGGCCCCCTCTCTATGGCTACACCTTC
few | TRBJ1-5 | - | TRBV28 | CASSSHRDQPQHF | TGTGCCAGCAGTTCCCACAGGGATCAGCCCCAGCATTTT
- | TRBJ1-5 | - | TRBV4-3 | CASSERHISNQPQHF | TGCGCCAGCAGCGAAAGACACATTAGCAATCAGCCCCAGCATTTT
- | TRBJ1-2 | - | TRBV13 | CASSLWAVGYSNYGYTF | TGTGCCAGCAGCTTATGGGCCGTGGGCTACTCTAACTATGGCTACACCTTC
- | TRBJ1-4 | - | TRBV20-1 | CSARYGTNEKLFF | TGCAGTGCTAGATACGGAACTAATGAAAAACTGTTTTTT
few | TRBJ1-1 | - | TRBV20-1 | CSALKGNSYTEAFF | TGCAGTGCTCTCAAAGGGAATTCCTACACTGAAGCTTTCTTT
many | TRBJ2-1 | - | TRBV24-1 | CATSDQGSYNEQFF | TGTGCCACCAGTGATCAGGGCTCCTACAATGAGCAGTTCTTC
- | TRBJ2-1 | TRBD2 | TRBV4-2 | CASSQDLSGSRYEQFF | TGTGCCAGCAGCCAAGATTTAAGCGGGAGTAGGTATGAGCAGTTCTTC
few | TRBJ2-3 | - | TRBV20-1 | CSARRSGSTDTQYF | TGCAGTGCTAGGCGTAGCGGTAGCACAGATACGCAGTATTTT
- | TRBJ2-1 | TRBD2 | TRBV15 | CATSNTRLAGVDEQFF | TGTGCCACCAGCAACACACGACTAGCGGGAGTCGATGAGCAGTTCTTC
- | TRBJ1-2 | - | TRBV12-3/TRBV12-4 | CASSLRSLRPSYTF | TGTGCCAGCAGTCTCCGATCTCTCCGTCCATCTTACACCTTC
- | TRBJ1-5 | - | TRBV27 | CASRKNRDGNQPQHF | TGTGCCAGCAGAAAAAACCGGGACGGTAATCAGCCCCAGCATTTT
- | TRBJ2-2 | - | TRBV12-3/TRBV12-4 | CASSPQGRGNTGELFF | TGTGCCAGCAGTCCCCAGGGGAGGGGGAACACCGGGGAGCTGTTTTTT
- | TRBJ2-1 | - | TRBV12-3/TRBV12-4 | CAGSFSAEQFF | TGTGCCGGCAGTTTTTCGGCCGAGCAGTTCTTC
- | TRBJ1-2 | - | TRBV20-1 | CSARDPRIRINKRNYGYTF | TGCAGTGCTAGAGATCCGAGGATTAGGATAAATAAACGAAACTATGGCTACACCTTC
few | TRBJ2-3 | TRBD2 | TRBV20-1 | CSAGTSGRAVTDTQYF | TGCAGTGCCGGGACTAGCGGGAGGGCCGTCACAGATACGCAGTATTTT
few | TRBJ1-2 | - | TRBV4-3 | CASSQVLGYGYTF | TGCGCCAGCAGCCAAGTTCTGGGATACGGCTACACCTTC
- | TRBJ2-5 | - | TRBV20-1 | CSARDRLYKGLETQYF | TGCAGTGCTAGAGATCGACTTTATAAAGGGTTGGAGACCCAGTACTTC
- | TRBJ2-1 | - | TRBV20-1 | CSARMSLGGTEQFF | TGCAGTGCTAGAATGTCCCTGGGCGGGACAGAGCAGTTCTTC
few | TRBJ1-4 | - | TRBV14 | CASSQVPADKLFF | TGTGCCAGCAGCCAAGTTCCCGCGGATAAACTGTTTTTT
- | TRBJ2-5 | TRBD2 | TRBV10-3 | CAISEKEGLAGTNPRETQYF | TGTGCCATCAGTGAGAAGGAGGGGCTAGCGGGTACAAATCCGAGGGAGACCCAGTACTTC
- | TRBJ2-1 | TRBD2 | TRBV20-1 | CSARSLAGAGGRDYNEQFF | TGCAGTGCTAGATCCCTAGCGGGAGCGGGGGGAAGGGATTACAATGAGCAGTTCTTC
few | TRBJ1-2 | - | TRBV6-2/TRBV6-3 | CASRLQQKFNYGYTF | TGTGCCAGCAGACTACAACAGAAGTTTAACTATGGCTACACCTTC
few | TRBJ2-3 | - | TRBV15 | CATSNSWRTDTQYF | TGTGCCACCAGCAATAGTTGGCGCACAGATACGCAGTATTTT
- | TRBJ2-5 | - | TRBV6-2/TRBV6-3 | CASSYSGALGETQYF | TGTGCCAGCAGTTATTCGGGGGCCTTGGGAGAGACCCAGTACTTC
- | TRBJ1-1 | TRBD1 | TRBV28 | CASSLFGVTGQGTLTEAFF | TGTGCCAGCAGTTTATTTGGCGTGACGGGACAGGGCACTCTCACTGAAGCTTTCTTT
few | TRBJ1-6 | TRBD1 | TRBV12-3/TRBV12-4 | CASIFRGQANSPLHF | TGTGCCAGCATCTTCCGCGGACAGGCTAATTCACCCCTCCACTTT
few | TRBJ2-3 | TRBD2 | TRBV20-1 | CSARLAGAEDTQYF | TGCAGTGCTAGGCTAGCGGGAGCTGAAGATACGCAGTATTTT
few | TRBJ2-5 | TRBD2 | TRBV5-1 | CASSFSSGSLQETQYF | TGCGCCAGCAGCTTCTCTAGCGGGAGTTTACAAGAGACCCAGTACTTC
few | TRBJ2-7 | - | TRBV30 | CAWSQGMRDEQYF | TGTGCCTGGTCCCAGGGGATGAGGGACGAGCAGTACTTC
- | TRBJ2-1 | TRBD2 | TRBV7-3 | CASSLLADPYNEQFF | TGTGCCAGCAGCTTACTAGCGGATCCCTACAATGAGCAGTTCTTC
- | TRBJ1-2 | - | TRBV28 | CASQGGLRGYTF | TGTGCCTCGCAAGGGGGGCTGAGAGGCTACACCTTC
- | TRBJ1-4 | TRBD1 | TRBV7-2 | CASSSRTGVDNEKLFF | TGTGCCAGCAGCAGCCGGACAGGAGTTGATAATGAAAAACTGTTTTTT
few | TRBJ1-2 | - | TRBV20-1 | CSARDPRGAHGYTF | TGCAGTGCTAGAGATCCCCGGGGAGCCCATGGCTACACCTTC
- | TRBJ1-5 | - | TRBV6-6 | CASSLINDQPQHF | TGTGCCAGCAGTTTAATAAACGATCAGCCCCAGCATTTT
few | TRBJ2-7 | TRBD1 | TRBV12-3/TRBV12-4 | CASSGDRANQYF | TGTGCCAGCAGCGGGGACAGGGCGAACCAGTACTTC
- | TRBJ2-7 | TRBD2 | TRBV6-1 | CASSRKAGGPYEQYF | TGTGCCAGCAGCCGTAAAGCGGGAGGGCCTTACGAGCAGTACTTC
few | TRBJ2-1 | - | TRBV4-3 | CASSQGFGASDPEQFF | TGCGCCAGCAGCCAAGGGTTTGGGGCTAGCGACCCAGAGCAGTTCTTC